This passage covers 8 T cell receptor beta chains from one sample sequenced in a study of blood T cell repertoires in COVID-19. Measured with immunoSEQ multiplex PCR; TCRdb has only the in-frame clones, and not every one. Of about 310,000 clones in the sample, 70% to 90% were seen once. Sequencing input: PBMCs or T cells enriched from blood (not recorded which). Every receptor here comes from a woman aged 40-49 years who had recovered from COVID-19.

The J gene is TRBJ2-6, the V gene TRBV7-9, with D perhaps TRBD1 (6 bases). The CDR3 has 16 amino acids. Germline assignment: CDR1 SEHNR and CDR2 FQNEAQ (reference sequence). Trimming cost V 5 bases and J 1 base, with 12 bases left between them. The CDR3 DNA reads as TGTGCCAGCAGCCCGCCAAGGGGGTCTGGGGCCAACGTCCTGACTTTC. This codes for CASSPPRGSGANVLTF.

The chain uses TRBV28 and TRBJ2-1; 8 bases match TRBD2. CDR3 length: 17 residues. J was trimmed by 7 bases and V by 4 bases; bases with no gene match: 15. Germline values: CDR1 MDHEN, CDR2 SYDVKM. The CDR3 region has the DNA TGTGCCAGCAGTTCTGGATTAGCGGGGCCCGTGGGGAATGAGCAGTTCTTC. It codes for CASSSGLAGPVGNEQFF.

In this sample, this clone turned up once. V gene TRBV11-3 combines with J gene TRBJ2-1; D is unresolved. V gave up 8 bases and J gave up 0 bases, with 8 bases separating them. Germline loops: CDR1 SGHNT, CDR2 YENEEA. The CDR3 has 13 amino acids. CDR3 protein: CASSLSSYNEQFF. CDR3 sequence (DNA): TGTGCCAGCTCCCTGAGCTCCTACAATGAGCAGTTCTTC. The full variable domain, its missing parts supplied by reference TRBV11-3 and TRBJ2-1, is EAGVVQSPRYKIIEKKQPVAFWCNPISGHNTLYWYLQNLGQGPELLIRYENEEAVDDSQLPKDRFSAERLKGVDSTLKIQPAELGDSAVYLCASSLSSYNEQFFGPGTRLTVL.

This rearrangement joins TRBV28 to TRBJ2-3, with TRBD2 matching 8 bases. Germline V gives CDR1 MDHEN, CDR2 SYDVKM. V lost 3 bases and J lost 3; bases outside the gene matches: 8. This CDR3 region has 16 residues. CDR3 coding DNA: TGTGCCAGCAGTTTTTGGGGCGGGGGGAAAACAGATACGCAGTATTTT. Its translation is CASSFWGGGKTDTQYF.

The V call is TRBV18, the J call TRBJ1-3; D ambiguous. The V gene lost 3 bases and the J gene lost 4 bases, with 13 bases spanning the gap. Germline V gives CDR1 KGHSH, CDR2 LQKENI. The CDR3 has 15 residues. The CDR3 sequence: CASSPVLAAGNTIYF. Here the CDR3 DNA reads TGTGCCAGCTCACCGGTACTCGCGGCGGGAAACACCATATATTTT.

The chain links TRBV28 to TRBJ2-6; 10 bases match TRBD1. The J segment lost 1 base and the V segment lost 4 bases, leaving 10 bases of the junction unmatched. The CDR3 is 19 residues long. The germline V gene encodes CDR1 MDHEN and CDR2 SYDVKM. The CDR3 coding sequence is TGTGCCAGCAGTTCCCCCATGGGACAGGGGTGGTCTGGGGCCAACGTCCTGACTTTC. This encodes CASSSPMGQGWSGANVLTF.

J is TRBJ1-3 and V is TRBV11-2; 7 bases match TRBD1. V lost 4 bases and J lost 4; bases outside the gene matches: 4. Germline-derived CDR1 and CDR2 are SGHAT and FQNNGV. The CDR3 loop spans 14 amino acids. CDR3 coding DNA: TGTGCCAGCAGCTCCTCGGACAGGGGAAACACCATATATTTT. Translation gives CASSSSDRGNTIYF.

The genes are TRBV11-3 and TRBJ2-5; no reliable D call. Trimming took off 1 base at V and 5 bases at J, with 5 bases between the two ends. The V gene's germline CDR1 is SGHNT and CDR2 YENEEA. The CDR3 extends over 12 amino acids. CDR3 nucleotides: TGTGCCAGCAGCTTAGGTCGGGAGACCCAGTACTTC. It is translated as CASSLGRETQYF.